This T cell receptor beta chain was sequenced for a study of Graves' ophthalmopathy and Graves' hyperthyroidism. This clonotype was seen ten or more times. For repertoire sequencing, the TCR beta CDR3 regions were amplified from RNA transcripts. First-round RT-PCR employed HTBI primers, with a second-round multiplex PCR after it. TCRdb ran MiXCR on the multiplex PCR reads and lists one entry per CDR3 protein. This sample carries 210,000 or so distinct CDR3 sequences, about 32% of them seen once, and the ten largest clones take approximately 9.6%. V gave up 5 bases and J gave up 2 bases, with 10 bases separating them. CDR3 length: 13 amino acids. CDR1 MDHEN and CDR2 SYDVKM come from the germline V gene.

The chain carries TRBV28 and TRBJ2-7, with D perhaps given as TRBD1 or TRBD2 (5 bases each). The TCR comes from a man aged 45 to 65 with Graves' ophthalmopathy. The sample taken for sequencing was peripheral blood. The CDR3 sequence is CASSPQGPYEQYF. Here the CDR3 DNA reads TGTGCCAGCAGTCCTCAGGGACCCTACGAGCAGTACTTC.